A selection of T cell receptor beta chains follows, all from one sample in a study of somatic mutations in cytotoxic T cells in rheumatoid arthritis. TCRdb's copy holds only in-frame clones and misses some; the assay was immunoSEQ multiplex PCR. The sample has 20,000 to 25,000 clones; about 82% are singletons. The sample comprised CD8+ T cells sorted from blood. The receptor source for this set is an adult with rheumatoid arthritis. Each CDR3 is given with its conserved first and last residue. A D gene is named only where the DNA matches it firmly. Only some rows state a clone size, as once, few, many or a class for expanded clones.

j_gene,d_gene,abundance,v_gene,CDR3nt,CDR3aa
TRBJ1-6,.,.,TRBV4-3,TGCGCCAGCAGCCAACCCACCTCGATGGGTAATTCACCCCTCCACTTT,CASSQPTSMGNSPLHF
TRBJ2-3,TRBD2,.,TRBV7-9,TGTGCCAGCAGCTTTCCAGCGGGGGGGCCAGATACGCAGTATTTT,CASSFPAGGPDTQYF
TRBJ2-1,TRBD2,.,TRBV19,TGTGCCAGTAGTATTAAACTAGCGGGTTACAATGAGCAGTTCTTC,CASSIKLAGYNEQFF
TRBJ1-5,TRBD1,.,TRBV2,TGTGCCAGCAGGGGCTCCCTCCTGGACAGGGCGGTTGACCAGCCCCAGCATTTT,CASRGSLLDRAVDQPQHF
TRBJ2-3,.,.,TRBV7-2,TGTGCCAGCAGCTTAGGATCATCAAGCACAGATACGCAGTATTTT,CASSLGSSSTDTQYF
TRBJ2-2,.,.,TRBV20-1,TGCAGTGCTAGCTTGAACGGGGAGCTGTTTTTT,CSASLNGELFF
TRBJ1-5,.,.,TRBV25-1,TGTGCCAGCAGTTTGGGCAGTCAGCCCCAGCATTTT,CASSLGSQPQHF
TRBJ2-1,.,.,TRBV13,TGTGCCAGCAGCTTCGCGCCTTGGGGACCGGCTGGGAATGAGCAGTTCTTC,CASSFAPWGPAGNEQFF
TRBJ2-1,TRBD1,.,TRBV2,TGTGCCAGCAGTGAGAGTCGGGACAGGGGAAATGAGCAGTTCTTC,CASSESRDRGNEQFF
TRBJ2-7,TRBD1,.,TRBV13,TGTGCCAGCAGCCAAAGGGGACAGGGGTTCTACGAGCAGTACTTC,CASSQRGQGFYEQYF
TRBJ2-2,TRBD1,.,TRBV9,TGTGCCAGCCCTTCGGACAGGGAAAAGGGGGACACCGGGGAGCTGTTTTTT,CASPSDREKGDTGELFF
TRBJ1-5,.,.,TRBV2,TGTGCCAGCAGTGAATGGGGGGCCACGAGCAATCAGCCCCAGCATTTT,CASSEWGATSNQPQHF
TRBJ2-7,.,.,TRBV7-6,TGTGCCAGCAGCTACAGAGCGACCTACGAGCAGTACTTC,CASSYRATYEQYF
TRBJ2-1,TRBD1,.,TRBV4-2,TGTGCCAGCAGCCCACTCACCCGGGACAGGGTCAATGAGCAGTTCTTC,CASSPLTRDRVNEQFF
TRBJ2-7,.,once,TRBV11-2,TGTGCCAGCAGCTCCGACGGGTTGGGGCCCTCCCCCTACGAGCAGTACTTC,CASSSDGLGPSPYEQYF
TRBJ1-1,TRBD1,.,TRBV27,TGTGCCAGCAGGACAGGGGAGAGGGCGAACACTGAAGCTTTCTTT,CASRTGERANTEAFF
TRBJ2-1,.,.,TRBV25-1,TGTGCCAGCAAGGGTCAAGACAGTCACAATGAGCAGTTCTTC,CASKGQDSHNEQFF
TRBJ1-6,TRBD1,few,TRBV27,TGTGCCAGCAGTTCTAATGTTGACAGGGAGAATTCACCCCTCCACTTT,CASSSNVDRENSPLHF
TRBJ1-2,TRBD1,.,TRBV5-6,TGTGCCAGCAGCTTTGGGACAGGGGTGATCTATGGCTACACCTTC,CASSFGTGVIYGYTF
TRBJ1-5,TRBD1,.,TRBV27,TGTGCCAGCAGTTACAAGGACAGGGCTGGTCAGCCCCAGCATTTT,CASSYKDRAGQPQHF
TRBJ1-1,.,.,TRBV29-1,TGCAGCGTTGAAGGTTTAAACGACCACACTGAAGCTTTCTTT,CSVEGLNDHTEAFF
TRBJ2-1,.,once,TRBV2,TGTGCCAGCAACGGGGGAGCGGACACCTACAATGAGCAGTTCTTC,CASNGGADTYNEQFF
TRBJ2-2,TRBD1,.,TRBV7-9,TGTGCCAGCAGCAGCGACAGGGACACCGGGGAGCTGTTTTTT,CASSSDRDTGELFF
TRBJ2-1,TRBD1,.,TRBV6-4,TGTGCCAGCAGTTCCGGGACAGGGGAAATTTACAATGAGCAGTTCTTC,CASSSGTGEIYNEQFF
TRBJ2-1,TRBD1,.,TRBV18,TGTGCCAGCTCACCCTGGGACAGGAGTTACAATGAGCAGTTCTTC,CASSPWDRSYNEQFF
TRBJ2-1,TRBD2,.,TRBV15,TGTGCCACCATGGACCGGCGGGGGGGCGAGAATGAGCAGTTCTTC,CATMDRRGGENEQFF
TRBJ1-4,TRBD1,.,TRBV13,TGTGCCAGCAGCGCGTCAGGGGGCGGCGGTGAAAAACTGTTTTTT,CASSASGGGGEKLFF
TRBJ1-1,.,once,TRBV10-3,TGTGCCATCACCCCGGGTCTACTGGGGAACACTGAAGCTTTCTTT,CAITPGLLGNTEAFF
TRBJ2-2,.,.,TRBV11-2,TGTGCCAGCAGCTCGGGAGTAGGGACGGTGGTAGGCGCCGGGGAGCTGTTTTTT,CASSSGVGTVVGAGELFF
TRBJ1-3,.,few,TRBV7-9,TGTGCCAGCAGCTTAAGCAACACCATATATTTT,CASSLSNTIYF
TRBJ2-3,TRBD2,.,TRBV5-6,TGTGCCAGCAGCCTGACTAGCGGGGGCACAGATACGCAGTATTTT,CASSLTSGGTDTQYF
TRBJ2-1,.,.,TRBV27,TGTGCCAGCAGCCCGTTAGGAGGGGGGACCTACAATGAGCAGTTCTTC,CASSPLGGGTYNEQFF
TRBJ2-7,.,.,TRBV6-6,TGTGCCAGCAGTGACACAGGGGGGGGCTACGAGCAGTACTTC,CASSDTGGGYEQYF
TRBJ2-1,TRBD2,.,TRBV7-9,TGTGCCAGCAGCTCGCTAGCTAGCGGGGGGGCCCTATACAATGAGCAGTTCTTC,CASSSLASGGALYNEQFF